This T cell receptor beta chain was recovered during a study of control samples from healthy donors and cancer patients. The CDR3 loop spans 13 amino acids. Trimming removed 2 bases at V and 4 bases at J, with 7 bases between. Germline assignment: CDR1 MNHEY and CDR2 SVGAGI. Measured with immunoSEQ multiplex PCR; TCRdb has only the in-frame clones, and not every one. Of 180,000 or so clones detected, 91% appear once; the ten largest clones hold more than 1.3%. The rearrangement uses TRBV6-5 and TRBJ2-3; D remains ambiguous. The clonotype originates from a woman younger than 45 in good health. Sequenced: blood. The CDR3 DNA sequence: TGTGCCAGCAGTTACAAGGGTCCAGATACGCAGTATTTT. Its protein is CASSYKGPDTQYF.